These 26 T cell receptor beta chains were all obtained from the same sample, sequenced in a study of molecular identifiers for immune sequencing clone quantification. TCRdb reanalysed the PCR reads using MiXCR and keeps one entry per CDR3 protein. The sample has about 510,000 distinct CDR3 sequences; around a fifth are singletons. The sample was naive CD8+ T cells from blood, with Jurkat cell RNA spiked in. Subset defined: FACS-sorted CD8+CD4-CCR7+CD45RA+ naive T cells. Receptors originate from a human donor in good health. Some libraries in this study had Jurkat cell RNA spiked in.

On this clonotype: One junction end does not reproduce the germline sequence, and a read error may be involved. The chain links TRBV7-9 to TRBJ2-1, with D hard to call. This CDR3 spans 13 amino acids. In germline, CDR1 is SEHNR, CDR2 FQNEAQ (reference sequence). Here the CDR3 DNA reads TGTGTCAGCAGCCAAACCGAGAACAATGAGCAGTTCTTC. This sequence encodes CVSSQTENNEQFF. Together with reference TRBV7-9 and TRBJ2-1, the CDR3 gives the full variable domain: DTGVSQNPRHKITKRGQNVTFRCDPISEHNRLYWYRQTLGQGPEFLTYFQNEAQLEKSRLLSDRFSAERPKGSFSTLEIQRTEQGDSAMYLCVSSQTENNEQFFGPGTRLTVL.

This rearrangement joins TRBV12-3 or TRBV12-4 to TRBJ2-2; 10 bases are shared with TRBD1. The trim removed 6 bases at V and 7 bases at J, leaving 11 bases unmatched. The CDR3 has 16 amino acids. DNA of the CDR3: TGTGCCAGCAGCCCCACCGGGACAGGGGTGGGCGGGGAGCTGTTTTTT. It codes for CASSPTGTGVGGELFF.

This clonotype has just a few counts. The chain links TRBV19 to TRBJ2-7; TRBD1 matches 8 bases. Germline assignment: CDR1 LNHDA and CDR2 SQIVND (reference sequence). Trimming removed 10 bases from V and 5 bases from J; junction bases left unmatched: 10. This CDR3 spans 13 amino acids. CDR3 loop: CATVGQGVNEQYF. CDR3 bases: TGTGCCACCGTCGGACAGGGAGTCAACGAGCAGTACTTC.

The rearrangement uses TRBV7-9 and TRBJ1-4; 7 positions agree with TRBD1. The CDR3 runs to 16 residues. The germline CDR1 and CDR2 sequences are SEHNR and FQNEAQ (reference sequence). Losses at the gene ends were 4 bases for V and 8 bases for J; bases not matched to a gene: 13. CDR3 protein: CASSYQLAQGGEKLFF. The CDR3 nucleotides are TGTGCCAGCAGCTACCAATTGGCCCAGGGGGGGGAAAAACTGTTTTTT.

This clonotype showed up just a few times. This chain uses TRBV4-2 with TRBJ2-1; D tentatively reads TRBD1 or TRBD2 (5 bases each). In germline, CDR1 is LGHNA, CDR2 YNFKEQ. The CDR3 loop spans 14 amino acids. The V and J ends lost 0 bases and 7 bases respectively, with 10 bases between them. This CDR3 reads CASSQDLWGNEQFF. CDR3 in DNA: TGTGCCAGCAGCCAAGATCTGTGGGGGAATGAGCAGTTCTTC.

This sequence joins TRBV5-4 and TRBJ1-1, with D maybe TRBD1 (5 bases). V shed 1 base and J shed 4 bases, with 17 bases lying between them. CDR3 length equals 16 residues. Germline CDR1 SGHNT, CDR2 YYREEE (reference sequence). CDR3 amino acids: CASSLTIGAGGTEAFF. CDR3 coding DNA: TGTGCCAGCAGCTTGACAATCGGGGCTGGAGGCACTGAAGCTTTCTTT.

The rearrangement links TRBV12-3 or TRBV12-4 to TRBJ2-4; perhaps TRBD1 as D (6 bases). With 5 bases removed from V and 0 bases from J, the gap between germline ends came to 17 bases. The CDR3 is 17 residues long. CDR3 nucleotides: TGTGCCAGCAGTCCCTCGGACAGCACACTAGCCAAAAACATTCAGTACTTC. Translation: CASSPSDSTLAKNIQYF.

This clonotype was picked up many times. The genes are TRBV28 and TRBJ2-3, with 12 bases identical to TRBD2. CDR3 length: 15 residues. The germline gives CDR1 MDHEN, CDR2 SYDVKM. J lost 4 bases, V lost 6 bases, and 5 bases had no gene match. The CDR3 coding sequence is TGTGCCAGCAGACTAGCGGGAGGTGGGGCAGATACGCAGTATTTT. This gives the protein CASRLAGGGADTQYF. The whole variable domain, filled in from reference TRBV28 and TRBJ2-3, reads DVKVTQSSRYLVKRTGEKVFLECVQDMDHENMFWYRQDPGLGLRLIYFSYDVKMKEKGDIPEGYSVSREKKERFSLILESASTNQTSMYLCASRLAGGGADTQYFGPGTRLTVL.

This clonotype appeared a few times. The chain links TRBV27 to TRBJ1-1, with 8 bases that match TRBD1. CDR1 and CDR2 from the germline V gene are MNHEY and SMNVEV (reference sequence). Trimming cost V 3 bases and J 0 bases; bases outside gene matches: 9. This CDR3 has 17 amino acids. The CDR3 is CASSFLSAGGLNTEAFF. CDR3 in DNA: TGTGCCAGCAGTTTTTTATCGGCAGGGGGCTTGAACACTGAAGCTTTCTTT.

This chain links TRBV5-3 with TRBJ2-3, with TRBD1 as a possible D gene (6 bases). TRBV5-3 carries the ORF label, with uncertain function. CDR3 size: 15 residues. With 8 bases removed from V and 5 bases from J, the gap between germline ends came to 21 bases. CDR3 protein: CASSLRGPTRDTQYF. CDR3 bases: TGTGCCAGCAGCCTCAGGGGACCCACGAGAGATACGCAGTATTTT.

This clonotype was detected many times. The chain carries TRBV2 and TRBJ2-7; D possibly corresponds to TRBD2 (5 bases). Germline CDR1 and CDR2: SNHLY and FYNNEI. The V end lost 3 bases, the J end lost 0 bases, and 9 bases lay between the germline ends. This CDR3 is 14 amino acids long. CDR3 in amino acids: CASSDGRVSYEQYF. CDR3 DNA sequence: TGTGCCAGCAGTGACGGGCGGGTCTCCTACGAGCAGTACTTC.

Concerning this clonotype itself: One junction end disagrees with the germline gene, perhaps due to a read error. The chain has TRBV19 and TRBJ2-7; TRBD1 aligns across 9 bases. Germline V CDR1 and CDR2: LNHDA, SQIVND (reference sequence). The CDR3 is 13 residues long. CDR3 sequence reads: CASGQGINYERYF. The CDR3 DNA is TGTGCCAGTGGACAGGGGATCAATTACGAGCGGTACTTC.

This clonotype was recorded at least ten times. The chain combines TRBV6-2 or TRBV6-3 with TRBJ1-1, with D tentatively TRBD1 (5 bases). CDR1 and CDR2 from the germline V gene are MNHEY and SVGEGT. Trimming removed 2 bases from V and 0 bases from J, with 16 bases in between. The CDR3 loop spans 17 amino acids. CDR3 bases: TGTGCCAGCAGTTACATCCGTAAGACAGAAATGAACACTGAAGCTTTCTTT. Translation: CASSYIRKTEMNTEAFF.

The CDR3: CASSFEQGYGYTF. The DNA for the CDR3 is TGCGCCAGCAGCTTCGAACAGGGTTATGGCTACACCTTC. V usage is TRBV5-1 and J usage is TRBJ1-2, with D tentatively TRBD1 (6 bases). Trimming took off 2 bases at V and 5 bases at J, with 10 bases between the two ends. Germline lookup yields CDR1 SGHRS and CDR2 YFSETQ. The CDR3 loop spans 13 amino acids. The whole variable domain, filled in from reference TRBV5-1 and TRBJ1-2, reads KAGVTQTPRYLIKTRGQQVTLSCSPISGHRSVSWYQQTPGQGLQFLFEYFSETQRNKGNFPGRFSGRQFSNSRSEMNVSTLELGDSALYLCASSFEQGYGYTFGSGTRLTVV.

This clonotype was observed at least ten times. The CDR3 spells CASSQSMRDLADTQYF. The CDR3 DNA sequence: TGTGCCAGCAGCCAGTCGATGAGGGATTTGGCCGATACGCAGTATTTT. The chain recombines TRBV3-1 with TRBJ2-3; D perhaps matches TRBD2 (5 bases). Germline V lookup: CDR1 LGHDT, CDR2 YNNKEL (reference sequence). The CDR3 extends over 16 amino acids. Trimming removed 3 bases from V and 6 bases from J, with 19 bases in between.

This clonotype was detected only a few times. CDR3 nucleotides: TGCGCCAGCAGCCAAGAAAGGGAAGTCTATGGCTACACCTTC. This gives the protein CASSQEREVYGYTF. The V call is TRBV4-3, the J call TRBJ1-2; no firm D call. V lost 0 bases, J lost 4 bases, and 9 bases lay in between. Germline lookup yields CDR1 LGHNA and CDR2 YSLEER. The CDR3 spans 14 residues.

About this clonotype itself: At one boundary the junction diverges from the germline segment, which might be a read error. The chain couples TRBV27 to TRBJ2-3, with 8 bases identical to TRBD2. The CDR3 contains 17 residues. Germline V gene sequence: CDR1 MNHEY, CDR2 SMNVEV (reference sequence). This chain's CDR3 is CASSLPGGVPGTDAQYF. The CDR3, as DNA: TGTGCCAGCAGTCTACCCGGGGGGGTTCCGGGCACAGATGCGCAGTATTTT.

This clonotype came up many times. The genes are TRBV30 and TRBJ2-7; a possible D gene is TRBD2 (6 bases). CDR3 size: 14 residues. Germline V gene sequence: CDR1 GTSNPN, CDR2 SVGIG (reference sequence). Deletions cut 3 bases from V and 3 bases from J, with 15 bases between. This chain's CDR3 is CAWSQGAGSYEQYF. In DNA form, the CDR3 reads TGTGCCTGGAGCCAAGGGGCCGGGAGCTACGAGCAGTACTTC.

This clonotype has ten or more counts. The chain is built from TRBV14 and TRBJ2-2; 7 bases map to TRBD1. J gave up 7 bases and V 0 bases, and 8 bases lay outside the gene matches. There are 16 residues in the CDR3. Germline CDR1 is SGHDN and CDR2 is FVKESK. For the CDR3, the DNA is TGTGCCAGCAGCCAAGAATTCACAGGGGCGGACGGGGAGCTGTTTTTT. Encoded protein: CASSQEFTGADGELFF. The whole variable domain, filled in from reference TRBV14 and TRBJ2-2, reads EAGVTQFPSHSVIEKGQTVTLRCDPISGHDNLYWYRRVMGKEIKFLLHFVKESKQDESGMPNNRFLAERTGGTYSTLKVQPAELEDSGVYFCASSQEFTGADGELFFGEGSRLTVL.

V gene TRBV19 combines with J gene TRBJ2-3; the match to TRBD1 covers 7 bases. The germline CDR1 and CDR2 sequences are LNHDA and SQIVND (reference sequence). The CDR3 spans 15 residues. With V trimmed by 7 bases and J by 5 bases, 12 bases remained unmatched. The CDR3 nucleotides read TGTGCCAGTAATACTCCATGGGACAGTTTAGATACGCAGTATTTT. It translates to CASNTPWDSLDTQYF.

This clonotype occurred many times. The chain is built from TRBV4-2 and TRBJ2-3; 10 bases match TRBD2. With V trimmed by 5 bases and J by 1 base, 6 bases remained unmatched. The V gene's germline CDR1 is LGHNA and CDR2 YNFKEQ. This CDR3 has 16 residues. For the CDR3, the DNA is TGTGCCAGCAGCATGATGGGGACTAGCGGCACAGATACGCAGTATTTT. Protein sequence: CASSMMGTSGTDTQYF.

Many counts were recorded for this clonotype. V is TRBV27 and J is TRBJ1-2; 7 bases fit TRBD1. Germline CDR1 and CDR2: MNHEY and SMNVEV (reference sequence). Trimming removed 8 bases from V and 3 bases from J; junction bases left unmatched: 12. The CDR3 extends over 15 amino acids. The CDR3 reads CASRGGRDEYYGYTF. For the CDR3, the DNA is TGTGCCAGCCGAGGGGGCAGGGATGAGTACTATGGCTACACCTTC.

In this sample, this clonotype turned up a few times. This rearrangement joins TRBV20-1 to TRBJ2-5; possibly TRBD2 for D (5 bases). V lost 6 bases, J lost 5 bases, and 13 bases lay in between. The CDR3 covers 12 residues. CDR1 DFQATT and CDR2 SNEGSKA come from the germline V gene (reference sequence). The DNA of the CDR3 is TGCAGTGCCACCACGGGGTCGGAGACCCAGTACTTC. Its protein product is CSATTGSETQYF.

This clonotype was seen ten or more times. This chain joins TRBV5-1 and TRBJ2-1, with 9 bases lining up with TRBD2. The V segment lost 4 bases and the J segment 5 bases; nucleotides outside the gene matches: 4. CDR1 SGHRS and CDR2 YFSETQ come from the germline V gene. There are 14 residues in the CDR3. CDR3 residues: CASSTSGPHNEQFF. In DNA form, the CDR3 reads TGCGCCAGCAGCACTAGCGGGCCTCACAATGAGCAGTTCTTC.

There are many counts of this clonotype. The chain combines TRBV2 with TRBJ2-5, with a weak D call TRBD2 (6 bases). V was cut by 11 bases and J by 5 bases, with 15 bases left in between. CDR1 and CDR2 (germline): SNHLY, FYNNEI. There are 12 residues in the CDR3. CDR3 in amino acids: CAAPTGGETQYF. Written as DNA, the CDR3 is TGTGCCGCCCCGACTGGGGGGGAGACCCAGTACTTC.

As regards this clonotype: Being one base from a much bigger clone, this may be a read error. This sequence joins TRBV5-3 and TRBJ2-7, with D possibly TRBD2 on 6 matching bases. TRBV5-3 carries the ORF label, with uncertain function. This CDR3 region has 14 residues. The CDR3 loop is CASSLMGGTVAQYF. The CDR3 DNA is TGTGCCAGCAGCTTGATGGGCGGGACGGTGGCGCAGTACTTC.